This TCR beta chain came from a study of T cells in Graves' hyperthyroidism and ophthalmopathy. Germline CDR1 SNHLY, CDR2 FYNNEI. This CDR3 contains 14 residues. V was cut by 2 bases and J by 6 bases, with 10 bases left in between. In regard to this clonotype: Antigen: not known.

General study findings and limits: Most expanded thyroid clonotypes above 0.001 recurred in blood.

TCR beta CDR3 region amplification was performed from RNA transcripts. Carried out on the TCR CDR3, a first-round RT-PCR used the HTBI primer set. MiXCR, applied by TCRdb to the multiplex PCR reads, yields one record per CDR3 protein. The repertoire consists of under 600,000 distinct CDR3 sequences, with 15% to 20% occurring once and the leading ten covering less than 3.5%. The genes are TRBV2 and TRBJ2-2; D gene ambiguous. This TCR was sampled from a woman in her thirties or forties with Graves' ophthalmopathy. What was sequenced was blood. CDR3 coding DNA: TGTGCCAGCAGTGAATCTTTATGGGCCGGGGAGCTGTTTTTT. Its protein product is CASSESLWAGELFF.